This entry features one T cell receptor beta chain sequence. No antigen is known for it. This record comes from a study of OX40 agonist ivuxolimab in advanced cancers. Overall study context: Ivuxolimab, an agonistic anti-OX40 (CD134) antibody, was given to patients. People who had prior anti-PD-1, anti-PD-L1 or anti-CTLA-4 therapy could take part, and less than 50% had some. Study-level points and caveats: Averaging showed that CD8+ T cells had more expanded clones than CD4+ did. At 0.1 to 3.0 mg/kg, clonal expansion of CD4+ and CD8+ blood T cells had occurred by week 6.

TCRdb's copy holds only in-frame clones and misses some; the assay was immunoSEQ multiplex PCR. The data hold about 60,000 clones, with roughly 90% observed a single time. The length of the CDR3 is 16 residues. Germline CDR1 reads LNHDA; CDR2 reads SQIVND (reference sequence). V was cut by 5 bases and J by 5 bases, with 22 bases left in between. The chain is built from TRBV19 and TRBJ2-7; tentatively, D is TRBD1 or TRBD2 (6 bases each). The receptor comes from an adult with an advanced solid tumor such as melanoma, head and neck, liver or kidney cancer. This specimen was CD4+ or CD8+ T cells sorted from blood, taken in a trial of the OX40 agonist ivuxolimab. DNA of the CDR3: TGTGCCAGTAGTCATCTCTCTCGGGGGCTAACGGACGAGCAGTACTTC. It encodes CASSHLSRGLTDEQYF.